A selection of T cell receptor beta chains follows, all from one sample in a study of T cell responses to AZD1222 COVID-19 vaccine. This table comes from immunoSEQ multiplex PCR, and its TCRdb copy is limited to in-frame clones, with some not included. The sample carries over 45,000 clones, roughly 90% recorded once. Source: peripheral blood, taken on day 0 of AZD1222 vaccination. These receptors originate from an adult in good health. The CDR3 runs from the conserved cysteine through the conserved F or W. Each record gives: V gene, J gene, D gene, clone size, CDR3 DNA, CDR3 protein. D genes are given only for firm matches. Not every row has a clone size; where given, it reads once, few, many or a size class.

>TRBV7-8|TRBJ2-5|.|.
TGTGCCAGCAGCTTAGGGGTTGGGGAGACCCAGTACTTC
CASSLGVGETQYF
>TRBV7-6|TRBJ2-5|.|.
TGTGCCAGCAGCTTATTCGGTCTAGCGTTGGGTGAGACCCAGTACTTC
CASSLFGLALGETQYF
>TRBV7-3|TRBJ2-2|.|.
TGTGCCAGCAGGCACGACAGTACGAACACCGGGGAGCTGTTTTTT
CASRHDSTNTGELFF
>TRBV11-2|TRBJ1-3|.|.
TGTGCCAGCAGCCCGAACCAGCGAAACACCATATATTTT
CASSPNQRNTIYF
>TRBV27|TRBJ2-7|.|.
TGTGCCAGCAGTTTTAGCGGACAGCTCAACGAGCAGTACTTC
CASSFSGQLNEQYF
>TRBV21-1|TRBJ2-1|.|.
TGTGCCAGCAGCGAAATTCGGATCTACAATGAGCAGTTCTTC
CASSEIRIYNEQFF
>TRBV30|TRBJ2-2|.|.
TGTGCCTGGAGTGTACCCGGTGCCGGGGAGCTGTTTTTT
CAWSVPGAGELFF
>TRBV7-8|TRBJ2-5|TRBD2|.
TGTGCCAGCAGCCCTTTGGGACTAGTATTTGGAGAGACCCAGTACTTC
CASSPLGLVFGETQYF
>TRBV23-1|TRBJ1-1|TRBD1|few
TGCGCCAGCAGTCAAAACCTACATTGGACAGGGGGGCGCACTGAAGCTTTCTTT
CASSQNLHWTGGRTEAFF
>TRBV6-6|TRBJ2-1|TRBD2|.
TGTGCCAGCGGGGATCTAGCGGAGTACAATGAGCAGTTCTTC
CASGDLAEYNEQFF
>TRBV3-1/TRBV3-2|TRBJ2-1|TRBD2|.
TGTGCCAGCAGCCAAGCCGGGACTAGCGTCCATGAGCAGTTCTTC
CASSQAGTSVHEQFF
>TRBV7-2|TRBJ2-2|TRBD2|.
TGTGCCAGCAGCTTAAGCGGGAGGGCGAACACCGGGGAGCTGTTTTTT
CASSLSGRANTGELFF
>TRBV2|TRBJ2-7|.|once
TGTGCCAGCAGGCGCGGACCCGTCTACGAGCAGTACTTC
CASRRGPVYEQYF
>TRBV6-2/TRBV6-3|TRBJ2-3|TRBD2|.
TGTGCCAGCAGTTACCGAGGAGGTGCGGGAGTGGGGGCAGATACGCAGTATTTT
CASSYRGGAGVGADTQYF
>TRBV6-2/TRBV6-3|TRBJ2-2|.|once
TGTGCCAGCAGCCCCCTTCTCCAAGCCGGGGAGCTGTTTTTT
CASSPLLQAGELFF
>TRBV7-9|TRBJ2-7|.|once
TGTGCCAGCAGCCCACGACTAACGGAAACCTACGAGCAGTACTTC
CASSPRLTETYEQYF
>TRBV3-1/TRBV3-2|TRBJ2-5|.|.
TGTGCCAGCAGCCTTTGGACGGCGCAAGAGACCCAGTACTTC
CASSLWTAQETQYF
>TRBV27|TRBJ1-2|TRBD1|.
TGTGCCAGTTGGGGACAGTGGAATGGCTACACCTTC
CASWGQWNGYTF
>TRBV6-6|TRBJ2-2|.|.
TGTGCCAGCGGCCAACAGGGGAGGGACACCGGGGAGCTGTTTTTT
CASGQQGRDTGELFF
>TRBV6-2/TRBV6-3|TRBJ2-1|TRBD1|.
TGTGCCAGCAGCCGGGGACAGGGGCGTTGGGAGCAGTTCTTC
CASSRGQGRWEQFF
>TRBV7-8|TRBJ1-5|TRBD1|.
TGTGCCAGCAGCTTAGGGACAGGAGAGTATCGGCCCCAGCATTTT
CASSLGTGEYRPQHF
>TRBV19|TRBJ1-5|TRBD1|.
TGTGCCAGTAGTACGACAGGGGGATTCAATCAGCCCCAGCATTTT
CASSTTGGFNQPQHF
>TRBV28|TRBJ1-5|TRBD1|.
TGTGCCAGCAGTTTAGGGGGCGACAGGGGGGATCAGCCCCAGCATTTT
CASSLGGDRGDQPQHF
>TRBV2|TRBJ1-2|TRBD1|few
TGTGCCAGCAGTGCTAGGGGGCGCAACTATGGCTACACCTTC
CASSARGRNYGYTF